This T cell receptor beta chain was profiled in a study of CD8 T cells in Susac syndrome. Turning to the study itself: Among the Susac syndrome patients sequenced, over five had active disease and roughly 8 were in remission.

The RNA input was about 0.5 to 1 ug, and it was reverse transcribed with random hexamers. TCRdb processed the immunoSEQ multiplex PCR reads anew with MiXCR; each CDR3 protein has one entry. The profile covers around 130,000 distinct CDR3 sequences, with 90% to 95% appearing a single time and around 0.28% taken by the ten largest. Germline V lookup: CDR1 MNHEY, CDR2 SMNVEV (reference sequence). The CDR3 extends over 12 amino acids. V lost 4 bases and J lost 0, with 4 bases in between. Sequencing of TCR beta drew on CD8+ and CD4+ T cells from blood. CD8+ and CD4+ T cells were negatively isolated; TEMRA cells were FACS-enriched.

The sample comprised CD8+ T cells from PBMCs. The rearrangement links TRBV27 to TRBJ2-7; D remains unclear. This receptor was identified in a human donor with Susac syndrome. The CDR3 sequence is CASSYNSYEQYF. In DNA, the CDR3 is TGTGCCAGCAGTTACAACTCCTACGAGCAGTACTTC.